This T cell receptor beta chain originates from a study of T-cell memory formation after mild COVID-19. The overall study: The TCR clusters were mostly specific to one donor. Study findings and constraints: For contracting clones, CD4+ ones sat mainly in CM and EM, CD8+ in EMRA. Several responding clones turned up in pre-infection memory, indicating that cross-reactive memory may have taken part.

5'RACE primed at constant segments yielded TCR alpha and TCR beta cDNA libraries bearing sample barcodes and UMIs. TCRdb redid the calling of the 5' RACE reads with MiXCR, one entry per CDR3 protein. Of around 200,000 distinct CDR3 sequences in the sample, over 9% were seen once. This CDR3 comprises 12 residues. The J segment lost 10 bases and the V segment lost 7 bases, leaving 8 bases of the junction unmatched. CDR1 SQVTM and CDR2 ANQGSEA come from the germline V gene. At least ten counts were recorded for this clonotype. The target antigen is unknown. This sequence was found in a man aged 18 to 29 who had mild COVID-19 (a few samples of this study predate the infection). Cell type and time point are not known. The chain couples TRBV29-1 to TRBJ1-1; 11 bases fit TRBD1. Input material: PBMCs or a T cell subset sorted from them (not recorded which). CDR3 region: CSAGQGVGGAFF. The CDR3 DNA reads as TGCAGCGCGGGACAGGGGGTAGGGGGAGCTTTCTTT.